This T cell receptor beta chain appears in the sequencing data of a study of blood T cell repertoires in COVID-19. Study details: T cells, B-cell-depleted T cells, or PBMCs supplied cDNA or gDNA.

The participants were between about 18 and 90 years old and came from roughly 24 US areas. Two negative PCRs, clearance, or symptom resolution had been documented for recovered Cohort 3 donors. CDR1 and CDR2 (germline): LNHNV, YYDKDF (reference sequence). CDR3 length equals 16 residues. V lost 1 base to trimming and J lost 5 bases, with 17 bases between them. TCRdb's copy holds only in-frame clones and misses some; the assay was immunoSEQ multiplex PCR. The table records 150,000 or so clones, approximately 80% of them present only once. The source is a woman aged 45-65 years who had recovered from COVID-19. Sequencing was done on a sample of PBMCs or T cells enriched from blood (not recorded which). The chain joins TRBV15 to TRBJ1-2; tentatively, D is TRBD1 (6 bases). The CDR3 DNA follows: TGTGCCACCAGCAGAGGAGGGGGAAACAAATTATATGGCTACACCTTC. Its protein is CATSRGGGNKLYGYTF.